The clone carrying this T cell receptor beta chain was detected ten times or more. Its antigen is still unknown. Investigators reverse transcribed all isolated RNA, so they sequenced expressed TCRB transcripts. The average output of naive, central memory and regulatory T cell samples was a few million reads. The assay was immunoSEQ multiplex PCR, and TCRdb's table has in-frame clones only and misses some. The sample contains some 220,000 clones, around 9.9% of which appear only once. This record belongs to a study of beta chain features in type 1 diabetes. CD45RO/CCR7/CD25/CD127/CD95/CD27 staining was used to isolate CD4+ naive, central memory, regulatory and stem cell-like memory cells by sorting. This CDR3 region has 16 residues. The V end was cut by 5 bases, the J end by 0 bases, with 14 bases between. Germline assignment: CDR1 LNHNV and CDR2 YYDKDF (reference sequence). Study-wide points: Relative to healthy donors, patients appeared to have naive, central memory and Treg TCRB repertoires that were more similar. When VDJ junctions were examined, type 1 diabetes patients showed fewer insertions and more deletions.

Sequencing input: central memory CD4+ T cells from blood. The rearrangement links TRBV15 to TRBJ2-1; a weak D match, TRBD2 (5 bases). The sequence derives from a man aged 18 to 30 in good health. The CDR3 nucleotides are TGTGCCACCAGCCGTTTCGGAGCGGACTCCTACAATGAGCAGTTCTTC. It yields the protein CATSRFGADSYNEQFF.